This TCR beta chain was sequenced for a study of blood T cell repertoires in COVID-19. Study background: Sources were T cells, B-cell-depleted T cells, or PBMCs; the material itself was cDNA or gDNA.

This CDR3 is 14 amino acids long. Germline V gene sequence: CDR1 SGHVS, CDR2 FQNEAQ. Trimming pared 1 base from V and 4 bases from J, leaving 10 bases between. The assay was immunoSEQ multiplex PCR, and TCRdb's table has in-frame clones only and misses some. The sample contains about 350,000 clones, around nine tenths of which appear only once. A case of COVID-19 had been met by exposed participants within 2 weeks before study entry. The sequenced sample was PBMCs or T cells enriched from blood (not recorded which). This sequence originates from a woman aged 30 to 39 who had been exposed to COVID-19. J is TRBJ1-1 and V is TRBV7-8; perhaps TRBD1 as D (5 bases). CDR3 sequence: CASSLGKRGTEAFF. CDR3 in DNA: TGTGCCAGCAGCTTAGGCAAAAGGGGCACTGAAGCTTTCTTT.